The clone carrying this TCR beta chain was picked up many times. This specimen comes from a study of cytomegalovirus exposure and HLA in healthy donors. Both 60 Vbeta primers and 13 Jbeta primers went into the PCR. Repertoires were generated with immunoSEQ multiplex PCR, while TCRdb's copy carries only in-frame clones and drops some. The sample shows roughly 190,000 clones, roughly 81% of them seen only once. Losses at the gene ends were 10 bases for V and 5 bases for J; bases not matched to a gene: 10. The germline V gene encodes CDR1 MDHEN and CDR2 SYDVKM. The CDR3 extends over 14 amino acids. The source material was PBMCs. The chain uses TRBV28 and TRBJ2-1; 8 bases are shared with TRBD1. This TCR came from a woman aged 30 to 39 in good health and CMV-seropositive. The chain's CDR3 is CATHLGTGDNEQFF. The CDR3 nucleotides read TGTGCCACCCACCTGGGGACAGGAGACAATGAGCAGTTCTTC.